One and the same sample provided the 24 T cell receptor beta chains below, sequenced in a study of molecular identifiers for immune sequencing clone quantification (dated 2018 in TCRdb). Libraries were made using PCR. TCRdb shows the sequencer as NextSeq 500. TCRdb handled the public reads itself, with Q25 trimming in fastp and clone calling in MiXCR, and kept productive beta chains. Each CDR3 protein gets just one entry, which takes the most common genes and DNA from the rows behind it. For this sample there are approximately 500,000 distinct CDR3 sequences; about 25% appear just once. Roughly 0.77% of the sample is in the top ten clones. The sample was naive CD8+ T cells from blood, with Jurkat cell RNA spiked in. What this sample's cell subset or site label stands for: FACS-sorted CD8+CD4-CCR7+CD45RA+ naive T cells. The receptors stem from a human donor in good health. Some libraries in this study had Jurkat cell RNA spiked in.

The chain has TRBV4-1 and TRBJ2-5; 8 bases are shared with TRBD1. Looked up from germline, CDR1 is MGHRA and CDR2 is YSYEKL. The trim removed 2 bases at V and 2 bases at J, leaving 10 bases unmatched. The CDR3 runs to 17 residues. The CDR3 here is CASSQLMPGQEQETQYF. The CDR3, as DNA: TGCGCCAGCAGCCAACTGATGCCGGGACAGGAGCAAGAGACCCAGTACTTC.

In this sample, this clonotype turned up a few times. This could be a read error, since a much larger clone is one nucleotide away. This sequence joins TRBV7-9 and TRBJ2-7; tentatively, D is TRBD1 (6 bases). In germline, CDR1 is SEHNR, CDR2 FQNEAQ (reference sequence). Trimming stripped 5 bases from V and 9 bases from J, with 20 bases between. CDR3 length: 14 residues. CDR3 in DNA: TGTGCCAGCAGCCCTCGTCTGGGGGCCGGCGTGCAGTACTTC. Its translation is CASSPRLGAGVQYF. Complete variable domain (other parts from reference TRBV7-9 and TRBJ2-7): DTGVSQNPRHKITKRGQNVTFRCDPISEHNRLYWYRQTLGQGPEFLTYFQNEAQLEKSRLLSDRFSAERPKGSFSTLEIQRTEQGDSAMYLCASSPRLGAGVQYFGPGTRLTVT.

This clonotype occurred many times. The genes are TRBV2 and TRBJ2-7; D unclear. With 3 bases removed from V and 1 base from J, the gap between germline ends came to 7 bases. The CDR3 has 13 amino acids. Germline CDR1 SNHLY, CDR2 FYNNEI. The CDR3 spells CASSEWGSYEQYF. The CDR3, as DNA: TGTGCCAGCAGTGAGTGGGGTTCCTACGAGCAGTACTTC.

A word on this clonotype: A much larger clone lies one base from this, so it may be a read error. Given the absence of the conserved phenylalanine or tryptophan at the CDR3 end, a read error is likely. The chain joins TRBV5-1 to TRBJ2-1; D is perhaps TRBD1 (6 bases). This CDR3 comprises 13 residues. V lost 5 bases and J lost 5, with 11 bases in between. Germline loops: CDR1 SGHRS, CDR2 YFSETQ. DNA for the CDR3: TGCGCCAGCAGGAAGGACAGCCACAATGAGCAGTTCCTC. This translates into CASRKDSHNEQFL.

A remark on this clonotype: A much larger clone sits a single nucleotide away, making a read error possible. V usage is TRBV6-5 and J usage is TRBJ2-7, with 8 bases matching TRBD1. The CDR3 is 13 amino acids. The germline CDR1 and CDR2 sequences are MNHEY and SVGAGI. CDR3 nucleotides: TGTGTCAGCGGTGGACAGGGAACCTACGAGCAGTACTTC. This encodes CVSGGQGTYEQYF.

This clonotype occurred a few times. The chain is built from TRBV20-1 and TRBJ2-7; D unresolved. Trimming pared 4 bases from V and 4 bases from J, leaving 5 bases between. This CDR3 has 10 amino acids. Germline CDR1 and CDR2: DFQATT and SNEGSKA (reference sequence). Here the CDR3 reads CSANLYEQYF. The CDR3 DNA sequence: TGCAGTGCTAATCTATACGAGCAGTACTTC.

In DNA, the CDR3 is TGTGCCAGCAGTAGAGAACAGGGGATGAATTTCCCAGCTAACTATGGCTACACCTTC. Translation: CASSREQGMNFPANYGYTF. The chain couples TRBV6-5 to TRBJ1-2; 7 bases line up with TRBD1. CDR1 is MNHEY and CDR2 is SVGAGI in the germline V gene. V was pared by 5 bases and J by 0 bases, with 18 bases of the junction left unmatched. This CDR3 comprises 19 residues.

J is TRBJ2-3 and V is TRBV9; 9 bases are a match to TRBD1. The CDR3 contains 17 residues. The germline V gene has CDR1 SGDLS and CDR2 YYNGEE. V gave up 2 bases and J gave up 2 bases; unmatched junction bases: 9. CDR3 in amino acids: CASSVTGGDFLTDTQYF. The CDR3 nucleotides read TGTGCCAGCAGCGTGACAGGGGGTGACTTTCTCACAGATACGCAGTATTTT.

The CDR3 DNA sequence: TGTGCCAGCAGCAACAGCCGGAACAGACAAGAGACCCAGTACTTC. Its protein product is CASSNSRNRQETQYF. This sequence joins TRBV21-1 and TRBJ2-5; the table's D call, TRBD1, was not checked against the DNA. TRBV21-1 is classified as a pseudogene. The CDR3 runs to 15 residues.

Worth noting for this clonotype: The conserved phenylalanine or tryptophan is not found at the CDR3 terminus, so this likely reflects a read error. V usage is TRBV29-1 and J usage is TRBJ2-1, with 10 nucleotides matching TRBD1. The germline V gene encodes CDR1 SQVTM and CDR2 ANQGSEA. CDR3 length: 18 amino acids. With V trimmed by 3 bases and J by 0 bases, 11 bases remained unmatched. The CDR3 protein is CSVDGTGDVASSYNEQFL. CDR3 nucleotide sequence: TGCAGCGTTGACGGGACAGGGGATGTCGCGAGCTCCTACAATGAGCAGTTCCTC.

This chain joins TRBV30 and TRBJ2-3; D may be TRBD2 (6 bases). CDR3 length: 15 residues. V was clipped by 1 base and J by 2 bases, with 13 bases between them. Germline CDR1 is GTSNPN and CDR2 is SVGIG (reference sequence). The CDR3 reads CAWSGGLRSTDTQYF. The CDR3 nucleotides are TGTGCCTGGAGTGGCGGACTACGGTCCACAGATACGCAGTATTTT.

This chain uses TRBV7-9 with TRBJ2-7, with 9 positions matching TRBD1. The CDR3 has 15 residues. V trimming: 5 bases; J trimming: 6 bases; junction bases outside the gene matches: 11. Germline-derived CDR1 and CDR2 are SEHNR and FQNEAQ (reference sequence). The CDR3 loop reads CASSEGPGQGAEQYF. Written as DNA, the CDR3 is TGTGCCAGCAGCGAAGGGCCGGGACAGGGAGCCGAGCAGTACTTC.

This clonotype was counted ten times or more. The chain combines TRBV7-9 with TRBJ1-1, with D unresolved. The V and J ends lost 1 base and 7 bases respectively, with 10 bases between them. In germline, CDR1 is SEHNR, CDR2 FQNEAQ (reference sequence). CDR3 length: 13 residues. CDR3 sequence (DNA): TGTGCCAGCAGCTTAGGTTTGGGGAATGAAGCTTTCTTT. As protein: CASSLGLGNEAFF.

This clonotype was picked up a small number of times. The chain recombines TRBV2 with TRBJ1-1, with D unresolved. Germline V gene data show CDR1 as SNHLY and CDR2 as FYNNEI. The V and J ends lost 3 bases and 5 bases respectively, with 13 bases between them. The length of the CDR3 is 14 residues. The CDR3, as DNA: TGTGCCAGCAGTGATGGCGGGGTGCGGACTGAAGCTTTCTTT. Translating gives CASSDGGVRTEAFF.

V is TRBV19 and J is TRBJ2-7, with TRBD1 identical over 7 bases. The CDR3 runs to 14 residues. Germline values: CDR1 LNHDA, CDR2 SQIVND (reference sequence). The trim removed 3 bases at V and 3 bases at J, leaving 5 bases unmatched. In DNA form, the CDR3 reads TGTGCCAGTAGTATCGGGACAGCTTACTACGAGCAGTACTTC. Its protein product is CASSIGTAYYEQYF.

This clonotype was detected a few times. This chain joins TRBV5-4 and TRBJ1-1; no firm D call. CDR3 length: 14 amino acids. Germline V CDR1 and CDR2: SGHNT, YYREEE (reference sequence). The germline V and J ends were trimmed by 4 bases and 5 bases, with 15 bases remaining between them. The CDR3 spells CASSPMERGTEAFF. The CDR3, as DNA: TGTGCCAGCAGCCCGATGGAAAGAGGGACTGAAGCTTTCTTT.

The rearrangement uses TRBV4-1 and TRBJ2-7; weak D call: TRBD1 (5 bases). From germline, CDR1 is MGHRA and CDR2 YSYEKL. V was trimmed by 0 bases and J by 2 bases, leaving 17 bases between them. This CDR3 is built from 17 residues. The CDR3 bases are TGCGCCAGCAGCCAAGATCAGGGAACAGCGCTTACCTACGAGCAGTACTTC. This codes for CASSQDQGTALTYEQYF.

Only one count was recorded for this clonotype. This sequence may be a read error, since a much larger clone differs from it by one base. The V and J genes are TRBV5-1 and TRBJ2-5, with unresolved D. This CDR3 is built from 13 residues. Germline CDR1 and CDR2: SGHRS and YFSETQ. CDR3 sequence reads: CASSLLPQETRYF. Here the CDR3 DNA reads TGCGCCAGCAGCTTATTACCCCAAGAGACCCGGTACTTC. Filled out from reference TRBV5-1 and TRBJ2-5, the complete variable domain reads KAGVTQTPRYLIKTRGQQVTLSCSPISGHRSVSWYQQTPGQGLQFLFEYFSETQRNKGNFPGRFSGRQFSNSRSEMNVSTLELGDSALYLCASSLLPQETRYFGPGTRLLVL.

This clonotype turned up a few times. The genes are TRBV7-6 and TRBJ2-7; D may be TRBD1 or TRBD2 (5 bases each). V was clipped by 4 bases and J by 2 bases, with 15 bases between them. CDR1 and CDR2 from the germline V gene are SGHVS and FNYEAQ. The CDR3 totals 15 residues. The CDR3 DNA follows: TGTGCCAGCAGCTCGGGACCTCAAGTCCCCTACGAGCAGTACTTC. Translated: CASSSGPQVPYEQYF.

This chain connects TRBV7-2 to TRBJ2-7, with a weak D call TRBD1 (5 bases). V lost 6 bases and J lost 2, with 11 bases in between. This CDR3 comprises 13 residues. The germline gives CDR1 SGHTA, CDR2 FQGNSA. CDR3 DNA: TGTGCCAGCAGTTGGGGCTTGGCCTACGAGCAGTACTTC. It encodes CASSWGLAYEQYF.

Ten or more counts support this clonotype. V gene TRBV6-2 or TRBV6-3 combines with J gene TRBJ1-1; D may be TRBD1 (5 bases). CDR3 length: 16 amino acids. V lost 6 bases to trimming and J lost 1 base, with 18 bases between them. Germline values: CDR1 MNHEY, CDR2 SVGEGT. The CDR3 region is CASRLSRGGTNTEAFF. CDR3 bases: TGTGCCAGCAGATTGAGCCGGGGAGGGACGAACACTGAAGCTTTCTTT.

This clonotype was seen more than once but under ten times. The chain links TRBV7-9 to TRBJ2-7, with 10 bases identical to TRBD1. Unmatched junction bases numbered 10, after V lost 5 bases and J lost 3 bases. In germline, CDR1 is SEHNR, CDR2 FQNEAQ (reference sequence). CDR3 length: 16 residues. Written as DNA, the CDR3 is TGTGCCAGCAGCCACGGACAGGGGGAAGCAATCTACGAGCAGTACTTC. Amino acid sequence: CASSHGQGEAIYEQYF.

At least ten counts were recorded for this clonotype. The genes are TRBV7-8 and TRBJ2-3; no firm D call. V was shortened by 5 bases and J by 1 base, with 10 bases between the two germline ends. This CDR3 has 14 amino acids. Germline loops: CDR1 SGHVS, CDR2 FQNEAQ. In DNA, the CDR3 is TGTGCCAGCAGCCGCCTTTTAGGCACAGATACGCAGTATTTT. As protein: CASSRLLGTDTQYF.

This clonotype was recorded many times. This chain connects TRBV14 to TRBJ1-1; a weak D match, TRBD1 (5 bases). The ends were cut back, 2 bases at V and 6 bases at J, with 25 bases in the middle. The length of the CDR3 is 18 residues. CDR1 is SGHDN, CDR2 FVKESK, per germline. CDR3 residues: CASSQLTVTASVRPEAFF. As DNA, the CDR3 is TGTGCCAGCAGCCAACTGACGGTGACAGCGAGTGTGCGGCCTGAAGCTTTCTTT.